This TCR beta chain was identified during a study of blood T cell repertoires in COVID-19. Study background: Samples came from the United States, Italy and Spain, spanning acute and convalescent COVID-19.

TCRdb's copy holds only in-frame clones and misses some; the assay was immunoSEQ multiplex PCR. Altogether over 250,000 clones are present, over 75% being singletons, with the ten largest covering about 14%. Germline V CDR1 and CDR2: MNHEY, SMNVEV (reference sequence). CDR3 length: 16 residues. Unmatched junction bases numbered 7, after V lost 5 bases and J lost 0 bases. The chain is built from TRBV27 and TRBJ2-1, with 7 bases lining up with TRBD2. This receptor was identified in a human donor in a cohort sampled during active COVID-19. Sequencing was performed on peripheral blood. In nucleotides, the CDR3 is TGTGCCAGCAGTCCATGGGGCGGGAGCTCCTACAATGAGCAGTTCTTC. Amino acid sequence: CASSPWGGSSYNEQFF.